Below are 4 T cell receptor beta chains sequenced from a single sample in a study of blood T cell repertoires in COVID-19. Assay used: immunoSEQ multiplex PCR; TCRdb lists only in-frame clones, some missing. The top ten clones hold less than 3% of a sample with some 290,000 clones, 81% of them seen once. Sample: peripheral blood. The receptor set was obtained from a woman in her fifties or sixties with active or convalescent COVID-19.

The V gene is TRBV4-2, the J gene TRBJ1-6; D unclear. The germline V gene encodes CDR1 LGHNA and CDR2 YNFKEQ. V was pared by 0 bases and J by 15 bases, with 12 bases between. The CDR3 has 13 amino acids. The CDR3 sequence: CASSQDPGGHLHF. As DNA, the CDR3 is TGTGCCAGCAGCCAAGACCCAGGAGGGCACCTCCACTTT.

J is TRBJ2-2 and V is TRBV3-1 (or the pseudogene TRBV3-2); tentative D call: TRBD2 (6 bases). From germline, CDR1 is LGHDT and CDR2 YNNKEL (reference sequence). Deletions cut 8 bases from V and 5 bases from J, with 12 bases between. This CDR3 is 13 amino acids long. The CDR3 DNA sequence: TGTGCCAGCGGATTAGCGGAGACCGGGGAGCTGTTTTTT. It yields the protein CASGLAETGELFF.

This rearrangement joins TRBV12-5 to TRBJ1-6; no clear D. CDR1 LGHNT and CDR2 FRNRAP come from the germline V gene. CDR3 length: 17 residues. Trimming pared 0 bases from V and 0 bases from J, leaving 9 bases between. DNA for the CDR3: TGTGCTAGTGGTTTGGTACCTGGGCACTCCTATAATTCACCCCTCCACTTT. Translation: CASGLVPGHSYNSPLHF. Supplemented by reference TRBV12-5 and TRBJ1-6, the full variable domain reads DARVTQTPRHKVTEMGQEVTMRCQPILGHNTVFWYRQTMMQGLELLAYFRNRAPLDDSGMPKDRFSAEMPDATLATLKIQPSEPRDSAVYFCASGLVPGHSYNSPLHFGNGTRLTVT.

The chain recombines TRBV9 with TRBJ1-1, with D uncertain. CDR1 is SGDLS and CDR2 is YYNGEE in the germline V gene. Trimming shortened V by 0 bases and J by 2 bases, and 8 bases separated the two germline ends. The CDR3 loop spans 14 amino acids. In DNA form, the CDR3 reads TGTGCCAGCAGCGTAGACTCCCGAAACACTGAAGCTTTCTTT. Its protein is CASSVDSRNTEAFF.